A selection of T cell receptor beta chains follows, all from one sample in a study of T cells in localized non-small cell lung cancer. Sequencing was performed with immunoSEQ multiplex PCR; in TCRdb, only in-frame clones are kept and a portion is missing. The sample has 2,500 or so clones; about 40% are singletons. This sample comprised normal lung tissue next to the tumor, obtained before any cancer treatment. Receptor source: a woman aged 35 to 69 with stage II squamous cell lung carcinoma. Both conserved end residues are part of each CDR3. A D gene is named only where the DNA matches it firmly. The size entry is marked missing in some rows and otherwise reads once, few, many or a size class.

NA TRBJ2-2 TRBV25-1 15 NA TGTGCCAGCAGTGTTGGTGGAAATCTCGGCGGGGAGCTGTTTTTT CASSVGGNLGGELFF
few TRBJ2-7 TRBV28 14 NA TGTGCCAGCAGTGCTACCGGGAATTCCTACGAGCAGTACTTC CASSATGNSYEQYF
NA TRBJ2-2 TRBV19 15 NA TGTGCCAGTAGTATAGGGGGACTCCGTACCGGGGAGCTGTTTTTT CASSIGGLRTGELFF
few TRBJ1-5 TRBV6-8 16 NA TGTGCCAGCAGTCTTCTCGGTGGGTATAGCAATCAGCCCCAGCATTTT CASSLLGGYSNQPQHF
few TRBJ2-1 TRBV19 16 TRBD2 TGTGCCAGTAGTCCCTTCCTAGCGGGAGACGACAATGAGCAGTTCTTC CASSPFLAGDDNEQFF
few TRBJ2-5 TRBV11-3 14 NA TGTGCCAGCAGCTTAAATCAGGGTTTCGGGACCCAGTACTTC CASSLNQGFGTQYF
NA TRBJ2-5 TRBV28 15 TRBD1 TGTGCCAGCAGCAGGATCGGGACAGGCGAGGAGACCCAGTACTTC CASSRIGTGEETQYF
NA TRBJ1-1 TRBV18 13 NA TGTGCCAGCCGCGCGGGGGTCGACACTGAAGCTTTCTTT CASRAGVDTEAFF
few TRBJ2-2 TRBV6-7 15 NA TGTGCCAGCAGTGTTAAACGGAAGAACACCGGGGAGCTGTTTTTT CASSVKRKNTGELFF
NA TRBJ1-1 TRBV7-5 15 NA TGTGCCAGCAGCTTGGGAATAAGGGGTTACACTGAAGCTTTCTTT CASSLGIRGYTEAFF
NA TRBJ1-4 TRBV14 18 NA TGTGCCCTCCGGGGTCGTACGGGGTCCGGGAGGACTAATGAAAAACTGTTTTTT CALRGRTGSGRTNEKLFF
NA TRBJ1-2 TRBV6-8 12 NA TGTGCCAGCAGTGACGGCAGAGGAGGCTACACCTTC CASSDGRGGYTF
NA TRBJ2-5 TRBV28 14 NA TGTGCCAGCAGCCTTTTCGTTATTCGGGAGACCCAGTACTTC CASSLFVIRETQYF
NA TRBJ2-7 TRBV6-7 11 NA TGTGCCAGCAGGTCCGGCGACGAGCAGTACTTC CASRSGDEQYF
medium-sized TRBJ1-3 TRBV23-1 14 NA TGCGCCAGCAGCCAAGGAGCCTCTGGAAACACCATATATTTT CASSQGASGNTIYF
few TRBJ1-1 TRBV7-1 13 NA TGTGCCAGCAGCTTAGTCCGGGACACTGAAGCTTTCTTT CASSLVRDTEAFF
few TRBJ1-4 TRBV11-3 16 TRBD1 TGTGCCAGCAGCTTACACGCGGGACAGGCCGGGGAAAAACTGTTTTTT CASSLHAGQAGEKLFF
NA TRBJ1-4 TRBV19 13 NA TGTGCCAGTAGTTACGGCCGAAAAATGGAACTGTTTTTT CASSYGRKMELFF
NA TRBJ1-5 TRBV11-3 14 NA TGTGCCAGCAGCTTAGGCAGTAGCAATCAGCCCCAGCATTTT CASSLGSSNQPQHF
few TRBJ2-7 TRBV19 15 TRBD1 TGTGCCAGTAGTAGGTTATGGGACAGGGCCTACGAGCAGTACTTC CASSRLWDRAYEQYF
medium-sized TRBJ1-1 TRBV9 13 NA TGTGCCAGCAGCATACAGGGTTACACTGAAGCTTTCTTT CASSIQGYTEAFF
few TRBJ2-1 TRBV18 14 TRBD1 TGTGCCAGCTCACCACCCTCGGACAGGGAGAAGCAGTTCTTC CASSPPSDREKQFF
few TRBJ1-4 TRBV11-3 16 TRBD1 TGTGCCAGCAGCTTGGGGAACAGGGGGCAGGGTGAAAAACTGTTTTTT CASSLGNRGQGEKLFF
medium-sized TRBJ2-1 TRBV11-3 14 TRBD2 TGTGCCAGCAGCTTTAGCGGGAGGGCCGTTGAGCAGTTCTTC CASSFSGRAVEQFF
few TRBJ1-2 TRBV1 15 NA TGCGCCAGCAGCCAAGATCCACGGGCTTGGGATGGCTACACCTTC CASSQDPRAWDGYTF
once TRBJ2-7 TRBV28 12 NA TGTGCCACCTCTGGGGGAATGAACGAGCAGTACTTC CATSGGMNEQYF
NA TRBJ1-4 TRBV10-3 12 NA TGTGCCAGCGGGACACAAAATGAAAAACTGTTTTTT CASGTQNEKLFF
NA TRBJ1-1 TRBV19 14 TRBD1 TGTGCCAGCGTTAGACAGGGGATGAACACTGAAGCTTTCTTT CASVRQGMNTEAFF
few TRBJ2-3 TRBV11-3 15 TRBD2 TGTGCCAGCAGCTTATCCCAGACTAGCGCACAATTTCAGTATTTT CASSLSQTSAQFQYF
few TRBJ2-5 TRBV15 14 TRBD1 TGTGCCACCAGCAGAGGGACAGGACAAGAGACCCAGTACTTC CATSRGTGQETQYF
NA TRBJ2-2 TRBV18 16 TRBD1 TGTGCCAGCTCACTCGGCGGGACAGGGAACACCGGGGAGCTGTTTTTT CASSLGGTGNTGELFF
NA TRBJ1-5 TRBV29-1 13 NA TGCAGCGTTGAAGAGAGGGGTGGTCAGCCCCAGCATTTT CSVEERGGQPQHF
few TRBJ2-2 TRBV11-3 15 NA TGTGCCAGCAGCCCCCAATCTCCAGGGACCGGGGAGCTGTTTTTT CASSPQSPGTGELFF
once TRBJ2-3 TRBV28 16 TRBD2 TGTGCCAGCAGTCCCCGGACTAGCGGGAGGGCAGATACGCAGTATTTT CASSPRTSGRADTQYF
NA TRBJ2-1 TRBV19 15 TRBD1 TGTGCCAGTCGGAGACAGGGCGACTCCTACAATGAGCAGTTCTTC CASRRQGDSYNEQFF
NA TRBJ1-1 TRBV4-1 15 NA TGCGCCAGCAGCCAAGTTGCAGGTGTGAACACTGAAGCTTTCTTT CASSQVAGVNTEAFF
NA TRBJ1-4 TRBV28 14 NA TGTGCCAGCAGTGAAAGTTACTCTAATGAAAAACTGTTTTTT CASSESYSNEKLFF
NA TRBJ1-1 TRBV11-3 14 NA TGTGCCAGCAGCTTAGGTTATGGAAACACTGAAGCTTTCTTT CASSLGYGNTEAFF
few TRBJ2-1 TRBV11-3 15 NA TGTGCCAGCAGCGATACTCCTAGCTCCTACAATGAGCAGTTCTTC CASSDTPSSYNEQFF
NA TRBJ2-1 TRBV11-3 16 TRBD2 TGTGCCAGCAGCGGACTAGCGGGGAGCTCCTACAATGAGCAGTTCTTC CASSGLAGSSYNEQFF
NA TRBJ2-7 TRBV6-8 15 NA TGTGCCAGCAGTTACGCTTCGGGACGGTTCTACGAGCAGTACTTC CASSYASGRFYEQYF
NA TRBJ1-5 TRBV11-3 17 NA TGTGCCAGCAGCTTACGGAATCCTATAGGGGCTAATCAGCCCCAGCATTTT CASSLRNPIGANQPQHF
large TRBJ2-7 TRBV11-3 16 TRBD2 TGTGCCAGCAGCCATGCCTCGGGACTAGGTAGATACGAGCAGTACTTC CASSHASGLGRYEQYF
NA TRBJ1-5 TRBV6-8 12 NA TGTGCCAGCAGTTCAGCTGATCAGCCCCAGCATTTT CASSSADQPQHF
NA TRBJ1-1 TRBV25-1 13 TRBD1 TGTGCCAGCAGACCGGACAGGGGGCGGTGGGCTTTCTTT CASRPDRGRWAFF
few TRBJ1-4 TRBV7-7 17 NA TGTGCCAGCAGCCTATCCACAGGTGGGGGGATCTATGAAAAACTGTTTTTT CASSLSTGGGIYEKLFF
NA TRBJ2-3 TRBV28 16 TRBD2 TGTGCCAGCAGTTTAGGGACTAGCGACAGCACAGATACGCAGTATTTT CASSLGTSDSTDTQYF
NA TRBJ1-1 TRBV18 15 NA TGTGCCAGCTCACCCTCCCCGGGGGCGGGAACTGAAGCTTTCTTT CASSPSPGAGTEAFF
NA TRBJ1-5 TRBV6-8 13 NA TGTGCCACTCTCCAAGGTCGTAGTCAGCCCCAGCATTTT CATLQGRSQPQHF
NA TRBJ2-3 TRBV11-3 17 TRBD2 TGTGCCAGCAGCCTTTTACTAGCGGGGGCCAACACAGATACGCAGTATTTT CASSLLLAGANTDTQYF
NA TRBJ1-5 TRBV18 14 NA TGTGCCAGCTCACGGGATTATAGCAATCAGCCCCAGCATTTT CASSRDYSNQPQHF
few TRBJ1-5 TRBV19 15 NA TGTGCCAGTAGTATTTCTTCTGGGGGCAATCAGCCCCAGCATTTT CASSISSGGNQPQHF